A selection of T cell receptor beta chains follows, all from one sample in a study of vaccination and CD4 T cells after COVID-19. No antigen has been assigned to these receptors. Each CDR3 protein gets one entry after TCRdb re-called the PCR reads with MiXCR. The table shows around 7,200 distinct CDR3 sequences, with approximately 30% occurring only once. The sample comprised CD4+ T cells from blood, cultured in vitro. The receptors derive from a human donor in good health. Both conserved end residues are part of each CDR3. D genes are given only for firm matches. Expanded clones are given a class, and other clones once, few, many or no size at all.

clone_size	d_call	v_call	j_call	cdr3_nt	cdr3_aa
few	NA	TRBV6-2/TRBV6-3	TRBJ2-5	TGTGCCAGCAGTTACTCGACAACTAGGATGGCCCAAGAGACCCAGTACTTC	CASSYSTTRMAQETQYF
NA	NA	TRBV7-2	TRBJ2-1	TGTGCCAGCAGCTTAGTGGTCTTGGGTAGCGGTGAGCAGTTCTTC	CASSLVVLGSGEQFF
medium-sized	NA	TRBV7-2	TRBJ1-5	TGTGCCAGCAGCTTGGCCCCCGCGCCCCAGCATTTT	CASSLAPAPQHF
NA	NA	TRBV30	TRBJ2-7	TGTGCCTGGAGCCGCCAACTCCTCGAGCAGTACTTC	CAWSRQLLEQYF
NA	TRBD1	TRBV6-1	TRBJ1-1	TGTGCCAGCAGTGATTGGGGGACAGACGCTTTCTTT	CASSDWGTDAFF
NA	NA	TRBV21-1	TRBJ2-7	TGTGCCAGCAGCCCCCCAGGAGGAACCTACGAGCAGTACTTC	CASSPPGGTYEQYF
NA	TRBD2	TRBV30	TRBJ2-7	TGTGCCTGGAGCGACGTCCCGGGACTAGCGGGAGGGCCAAACTCCTTC	CAWSDVPGLAGGPNSF
NA	TRBD2	TRBV7-8	TRBJ2-2	TGTGCCAGCAGCTTAGCTCTAGCGGGAGGGCCCACCGGGGAGCTGTTTTTT	CASSLALAGGPTGELFF
few	TRBD1	TRBV20-1	TRBJ1-1	TGCAGTGCTAGAGGTGGAGGGGGCTTTCGGACTGAAGCTTTCTTT	CSARGGGGFRTEAFF
few	NA	TRBV20-1	TRBJ2-7	TGCAGTGCTAGCTGGGGGCCTAGCGGAAGTTGGTACTTC	CSASWGPSGSWYF
NA	NA	TRBV9	TRBJ2-5	TGTGCCAGCAGCGTAGGGGGAGCTTCGGAGACCCAGTACTTC	CASSVGGASETQYF
few	TRBD1	TRBV20-1	TRBJ2-7	TGCAGTGCTAGACGAGACCGGGACAGGGGAACCTACGAGCAGTACTTC	CSARRDRDRGTYEQYF
medium-sized	NA	TRBV6-2/TRBV6-3	TRBJ1-2	TGTGCCAGCAGTTACTCGAGGGGCTACACCTTC	CASSYSRGYTF
NA	NA	TRBV5-6	TRBJ2-5	TGTGCCAGCAGCCCGGGACCGCAAGAGACCCAGTACTTC	CASSPGPQETQYF
NA	TRBD2	TRBV5-1	TRBJ2-7	TGCGCCAGCAGCCCCAGGACTAGCGGGAGCACCTACGAGCAGTACTTC	CASSPRTSGSTYEQYF
NA	TRBD1	TRBV6-2/TRBV6-3	TRBJ2-5	TGTGCCAGCAGCTCTGGGGAGACAGGGACATTAACCCAGTACTTC	CASSSGETGTLTQYF
few	NA	TRBV6-5	TRBJ2-5	TGTGCCAGCAGTTACTCGGACGGGACTTCCGGGACCCAGTACTTC	CASSYSDGTSGTQYF
few	TRBD2	TRBV20-1	TRBJ2-3	TGCAGTGCTAGGGTGGGACTAGCGGCAGATACGCAGTATTTT	CSARVGLAADTQYF
NA	NA	TRBV29-1	TRBJ2-3	TGCAGCGTTGAAGTGGAACTGCTCACAGATACGCAGTATTTT	CSVEVELLTDTQYF
NA	NA	TRBV27	TRBJ2-1	TGTGCCAGCAGTCTGTCCCTCGGCGGTGCCTCCTACAATGAGCAGTTCTTC	CASSLSLGGASYNEQFF
few	NA	TRBV12-3/TRBV12-4	TRBJ2-5	TGTGCCAGCAGTCTTCGTGAGACCCAGTACTTC	CASSLRETQYF
NA	TRBD1	TRBV5-4	TRBJ2-1	TGTGCCAGCAGCTTGGACCTGGGACAGAACAATGAGCAGTTCTTC	CASSLDLGQNNEQFF
NA	TRBD1	TRBV7-9	TRBJ2-7	TGTGCCAGCAGCTACGGGACAGCTTCCTACGAGCAGTACTTC	CASSYGTASYEQYF
NA	NA	TRBV5-5	TRBJ2-7	TGTGCCAGCAGCTTGTACAGGGCCCAGGAGCAGTACTTC	CASSLYRAQEQYF
NA	NA	TRBV10-3	TRBJ1-3	TGTGCCATCAGTGAGGCGAGGGGAAACACCATATATTTT	CAISEARGNTIYF
few	NA	TRBV6-2/TRBV6-3	TRBJ2-5	TGTGCCAGCAGCTCCGCCGGGGTGACCCAGTACTTC	CASSSAGVTQYF
once	NA	TRBV9	TRBJ2-1	TGTGCCAGCAGCCCTATGACAGGCTACAATGAGCAGTTCTTC	CASSPMTGYNEQFF
NA	TRBD1	TRBV7-6	TRBJ2-5	TGTGCCAGCAGCTTAGCGCAGGGGGCCCAAGAGACCCAGTACTTC	CASSLAQGAQETQYF
NA	TRBD1	TRBV5-1	TRBJ1-1	TGCGCCAGCAGCCCTGGACAGGGTGAAGCTTTCTTT	CASSPGQGEAFF
medium-sized	TRBD1	TRBV15	TRBJ2-5	TGTGCCACCAGCATCCGACAGGGAGAGACCCAGTACTTC	CATSIRQGETQYF
NA	NA	TRBV5-8	TRBJ1-1	TGTGCCAGCAGCTCCAGGACAGTATTGAACACTGAAGCTTTCTTT	CASSSRTVLNTEAFF
NA	NA	TRBV28	TRBJ2-5	TGTGCCAGCAGCACCTACCTAGCAAGGGGGGGGACCCAGTACTTC	CASSTYLARGGTQYF
few	NA	TRBV6-1	TRBJ2-5	TGTGCCAGCCGAGTAGTGGAGACCCAGTACTTC	CASRVVETQYF
NA	NA	TRBV20-1	TRBJ2-7	TGCAGTGCTAGGGGGCAACCCCTCTACGAGCAGTACTTC	CSARGQPLYEQYF
few	NA	TRBV15	TRBJ2-1	TGTGCCACCAGCAGAGATCCGGTCGGGGCTGAGCAGTTCTTC	CATSRDPVGAEQFF
few	NA	TRBV7-2	TRBJ2-7	TGTGCCAGCAGCGTAAGGGGTGGGGACTTCTCGGCTCGGGAGCAGTACTTC	CASSVRGGDFSAREQYF
once	NA	TRBV9	TRBJ2-7	TGTGCCAGCAGCGTAGGCCTGCCGAGGTCCTACGAGCAGTACTTC	CASSVGLPRSYEQYF
NA	TRBD2	TRBV28	TRBJ2-1	TGTGCCAGCAGTGACCCGGCGGGAGTCTTCTACAATGAGCAGTTCTTC	CASSDPAGVFYNEQFF
NA	TRBD2	TRBV28	TRBJ2-7	TGTGCCAGCACCTCCTTGGGACTAGCGGGACACTACGAGCAGTACTTC	CASTSLGLAGHYEQYF
NA	TRBD2	TRBV5-1	TRBJ2-3	TGCGCCAGCAGACGGGAGGCGGATACGCAGTATTTT	CASRREADTQYF
NA	NA	TRBV27	TRBJ2-1	TGTGCCAGCGGTCGAATGACGGGGAGCGGCTACAATGAGCAGTTCTTC	CASGRMTGSGYNEQFF
NA	TRBD1	TRBV29-1	TRBJ1-2	TGCAGCGTTACCACAGGGGCGAACTATGGCTACACCTTC	CSVTTGANYGYTF
medium-sized	NA	TRBV7-9	TRBJ1-6	TGTGCCAGCAGCTTAGAACAGTATAATTCACCCCTCCACTTT	CASSLEQYNSPLHF
NA	NA	TRBV7-2	TRBJ2-2	TGTGCCAGCAGCCTAACCGGTGTGGGGGGGGAGCTGTTTTTT	CASSLTGVGGELFF
once	NA	TRBV29-1	TRBJ1-2	TGCAGCGCCTCACATGGGGGTGGCTACACCTTC	CSASHGGGYTF
NA	NA	TRBV6-2/TRBV6-3	TRBJ1-6	TGTGCCAGCAGACCACAGGCAGTTCATTCACCCCTCCACTTT	CASRPQAVHSPLHF
NA	NA	TRBV7-9	TRBJ2-1	TGTGCCAGCAGCGCACTCGATGAGCAGTTCTTC	CASSALDEQFF
NA	NA	TRBV6-1	TRBJ1-5	TGTGCCAGCAGGGGCAGGGTAGGCCAGCCCCAGCATTTT	CASRGRVGQPQHF
few	NA	TRBV20-1	TRBJ2-1	TGCAGTGCTTGGACACCCACGTCCTACAATGAGCAGTTCTTC	CSAWTPTSYNEQFF
NA	NA	TRBV27	TRBJ1-5	TGTGCCAGCAGTTTGCGTGGCAATCAGCCCCAGCATTTT	CASSLRGNQPQHF
NA	NA	TRBV12-3/TRBV12-4	TRBJ1-1	TGTGCCAGCAGTTTCGGGCGGTTAAGGACTGAAGCTTTCTTT	CASSFGRLRTEAFF
NA	NA	TRBV4-2	TRBJ2-5	TGTGCCAGCAGCCAAGAAAGGGGCGGGGCGGGGGAGACCCAGTACTTC	CASSQERGGAGETQYF
NA	NA	TRBV5-4	TRBJ1-3	TGTGCCAGCAGTAACCTCTCTGGAAACACCATATATTTT	CASSNLSGNTIYF
NA	TRBD1	TRBV19	TRBJ1-5	TGTGCCAGTAGTCTTCTATCCGGGACAGGTTTAGGCAATCAGCCCCAGCATTTT	CASSLLSGTGLGNQPQHF
NA	NA	TRBV28	TRBJ2-7	TGTGCCAGCAGAGAGACATTTTCCTACGAGCAGTACTTC	CASRETFSYEQYF
few	NA	TRBV11-2	TRBJ1-6	TGTGCCAGCAGCCCTGGGGGAACCCCCCTCCACTTT	CASSPGGTPLHF
medium-sized	NA	TRBV20-1	TRBJ1-2	TGCAGTGCTAGACTAGGGGACTATGGCTACACCTTC	CSARLGDYGYTF
NA	NA	TRBV6-2/TRBV6-3	TRBJ2-5	TGTGCCAGCAGTTACGGGGGGGCGAGTACGGAGACCCAGTACTTC	CASSYGGASTETQYF
NA	NA	TRBV24-1	TRBJ2-4	TGTGCCACCAGTGATCACGGGGAGGCCAAAAACATTCAGTACTTC	CATSDHGEAKNIQYF
NA	NA	TRBV20-1	TRBJ1-5	TGCAGTGCTTGGGACAAGGGTAGCAATCAGCCCCAGCATTTT	CSAWDKGSNQPQHF